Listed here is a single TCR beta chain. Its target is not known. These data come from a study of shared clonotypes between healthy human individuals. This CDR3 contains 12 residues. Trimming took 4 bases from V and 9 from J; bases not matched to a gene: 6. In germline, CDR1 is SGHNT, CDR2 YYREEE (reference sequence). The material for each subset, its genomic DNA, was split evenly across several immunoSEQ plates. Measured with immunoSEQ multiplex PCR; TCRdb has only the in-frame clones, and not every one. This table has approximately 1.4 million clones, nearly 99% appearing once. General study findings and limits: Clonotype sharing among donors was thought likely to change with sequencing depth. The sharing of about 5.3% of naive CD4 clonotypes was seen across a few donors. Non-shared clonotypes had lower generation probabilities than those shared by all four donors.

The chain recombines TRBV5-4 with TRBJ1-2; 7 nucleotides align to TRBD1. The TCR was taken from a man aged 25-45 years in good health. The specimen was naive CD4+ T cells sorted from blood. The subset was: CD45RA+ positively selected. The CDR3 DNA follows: TGTGCCAGCAGCCGACAGGGTCAAAGCTACACCTTC. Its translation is CASSRQGQSYTF.